Sequencing of this T cell receptor (beta chain) was carried out in a study of early stage breast cancer tumors. Overall study context: Most invasive tumors, about 80% of the 16, were ER+/PR+/HER2-. Study-wide results and limits: Comparing each tissue with blood distinguished tumor from normal in most of the 16 patients.

There are a few counts of this clone. Its antigen remains unidentified. The CDR3 totals 13 residues. Germline V lookup: CDR1 GTSNPN, CDR2 SVGIG (reference sequence). V shed 0 bases and J shed 2 bases, with 7 bases lying between them. About 20-55 mg of tumor tissue was diced per sample. Libraries were prepared by immunoSEQ multiplex PCR; TCRdb keeps only in-frame clonotypes and omits some of them. This table has some 30,000 clones, approximately 70% appearing once. This TCR derives from a person in their twenties or thirties with breast cancer. Sequenced input: breast tumor tissue. J is TRBJ1-2 and V is TRBV30; no clear D. The CDR3 here is CAWSVSENYGYTF. Here the CDR3 DNA reads TGTGCCTGGAGTGTGTCGGAGAACTATGGCTACACCTTC.